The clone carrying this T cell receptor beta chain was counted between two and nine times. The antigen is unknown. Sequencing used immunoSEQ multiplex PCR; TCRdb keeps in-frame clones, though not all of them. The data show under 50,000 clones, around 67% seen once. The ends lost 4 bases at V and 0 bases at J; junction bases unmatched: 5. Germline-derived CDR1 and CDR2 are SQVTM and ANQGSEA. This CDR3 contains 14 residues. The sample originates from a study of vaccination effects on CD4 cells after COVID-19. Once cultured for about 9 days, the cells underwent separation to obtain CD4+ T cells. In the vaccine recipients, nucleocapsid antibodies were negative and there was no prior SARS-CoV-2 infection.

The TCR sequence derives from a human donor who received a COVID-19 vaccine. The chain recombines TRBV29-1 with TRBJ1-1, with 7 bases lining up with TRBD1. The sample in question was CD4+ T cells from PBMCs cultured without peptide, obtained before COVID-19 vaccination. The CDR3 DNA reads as TGCAGCGTTGGGACAGGAGGTGTGAACACTGAAGCTTTCTTT. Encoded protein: CSVGTGGVNTEAFF.